Listed below are T cell receptor beta chains from one sample, sequenced in a study of cytomegalovirus exposure and HLA in healthy donors. TCRdb's table, derived via immunoSEQ multiplex PCR, lists solely in-frame clones and lacks some. The data contain fewer than 130,000 clones, 65% to 75% of them seen just once; the ten biggest clones take up roughly 11%. The sample was PBMCs. The origin of the receptors is a man aged 35-49 years in good health and CMV-seropositive. The CDR3 runs from the conserved cysteine through the conserved F or W. D genes are given only for firm matches. Clone size is shown for a subset of rows, as once, few, many or a class of expanded clone.

d_gene: TRBD2; j_gene: TRBJ2-7; abundance: few; v_gene: TRBV18; CDR3nt: TGTGCCAGCTCACCCCGGGGAGGGGACTCCTACGAGCAGTACTTC; CDR3aa: CASSPRGGDSYEQYF
d_gene: TRBD1; j_gene: TRBJ2-3; abundance: .; v_gene: TRBV4-1; CDR3nt: TGCGCCAGCAGGCCCGGGACAGAAAGTGTCGCAGATACGCAGTATTTT; CDR3aa: CASRPGTESVADTQYF
d_gene: TRBD2; j_gene: TRBJ2-1; abundance: .; v_gene: TRBV2; CDR3nt: TGTGCCAGCAGAGATAGCGGGTACAATGAGCAGTTCTTC; CDR3aa: CASRDSGYNEQFF
d_gene: TRBD2; j_gene: TRBJ2-1; abundance: few; v_gene: TRBV4-2; CDR3nt: TGTGCCAGCAGCCAAGTTGTCCCCAGCGGGAGAGGCAATGAGCAGTTCTTC; CDR3aa: CASSQVVPSGRGNEQFF
d_gene: TRBD1; j_gene: TRBJ2-7; abundance: once; v_gene: TRBV19; CDR3nt: TGTGCCAGTAGTACTGGACAGGGGAACCCCTACGAGCAGTACTTC; CDR3aa: CASSTGQGNPYEQYF
d_gene: .; j_gene: TRBJ2-5; abundance: .; v_gene: TRBV7-9; CDR3nt: TGTGCCAGCAGCCCCAACAGGGGACGGGAGGAGACCCAGTACTTC; CDR3aa: CASSPNRGREETQYF
d_gene: .; j_gene: TRBJ2-7; abundance: .; v_gene: TRBV19; CDR3nt: TGTGCCAGTAGCCGCCGGATGAGGCCCCACGAGCAGTACTTC; CDR3aa: CASSRRMRPHEQYF
d_gene: TRBD1; j_gene: TRBJ2-1; abundance: once; v_gene: TRBV29-1; CDR3nt: TGCAGCGCTACCTCTACCGGGACAGCGTTCGGTGAGCAGTTCTTC; CDR3aa: CSATSTGTAFGEQFF
d_gene: .; j_gene: TRBJ1-1; abundance: .; v_gene: TRBV30; CDR3nt: TGTGCCTGGGGTAGGAAGGGGCAGATGAACACTGAAGCTTTCTTT; CDR3aa: CAWGRKGQMNTEAFF
d_gene: TRBD1; j_gene: TRBJ2-1; abundance: .; v_gene: TRBV10-1; CDR3nt: TGCGCCAGCAGTGAGGGACAGGCAGGGAAGGACTACAATGAGCAGTTCTTC; CDR3aa: CASSEGQAGKDYNEQFF
d_gene: .; j_gene: TRBJ1-4; abundance: .; v_gene: TRBV9; CDR3nt: TGTGCCAGCAGCCCCCAGGGGCCGTCGAAAAAACTGTTTTTT; CDR3aa: CASSPQGPSKKLFF
d_gene: .; j_gene: TRBJ2-3; abundance: .; v_gene: TRBV5-8; CDR3nt: TGTGCCAGCAATGGCGGACTGGGGGATACGCAGTATTTT; CDR3aa: CASNGGLGDTQYF
d_gene: .; j_gene: TRBJ2-1; abundance: once; v_gene: TRBV14; CDR3nt: TGTGCCAGCAGCCAAGTTGGGCGGTACGACCGGGAAGAGCAGTTCTTC; CDR3aa: CASSQVGRYDREEQFF
d_gene: TRBD2; j_gene: TRBJ2-3; abundance: .; v_gene: TRBV2; CDR3nt: TGTGCCAGCAGTGGTAGCGGGAGACTCACAGATACGCAGTATTTT; CDR3aa: CASSGSGRLTDTQYF
d_gene: TRBD1; j_gene: TRBJ2-5; abundance: .; v_gene: TRBV6-5; CDR3nt: TGTGCCAGCTCAGGGACAGCCCAAGAGACCCAGTACTTC; CDR3aa: CASSGTAQETQYF